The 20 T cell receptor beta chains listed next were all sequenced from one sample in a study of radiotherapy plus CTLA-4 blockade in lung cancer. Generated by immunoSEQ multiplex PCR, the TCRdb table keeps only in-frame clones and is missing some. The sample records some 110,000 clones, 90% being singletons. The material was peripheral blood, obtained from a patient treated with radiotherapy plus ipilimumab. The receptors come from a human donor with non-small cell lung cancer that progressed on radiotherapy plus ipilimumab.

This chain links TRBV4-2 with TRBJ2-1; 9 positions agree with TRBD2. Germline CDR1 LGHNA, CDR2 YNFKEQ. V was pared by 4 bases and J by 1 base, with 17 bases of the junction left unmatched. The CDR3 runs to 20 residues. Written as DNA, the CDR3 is TGTGCCAGCAGCCGGGACGTGGCCTCTAGCGGGACTCTGTCCTACAATGAGCAGTTCTTC. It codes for CASSRDVASSGTLSYNEQFF.

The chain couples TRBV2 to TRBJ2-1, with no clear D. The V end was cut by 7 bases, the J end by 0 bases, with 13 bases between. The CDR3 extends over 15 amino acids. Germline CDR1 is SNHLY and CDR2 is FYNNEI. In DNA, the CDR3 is TGTGCCAGCAACCCCCGACTGAGCTCCTACAATGAGCAGTTCTTC. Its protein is CASNPRLSSYNEQFF.

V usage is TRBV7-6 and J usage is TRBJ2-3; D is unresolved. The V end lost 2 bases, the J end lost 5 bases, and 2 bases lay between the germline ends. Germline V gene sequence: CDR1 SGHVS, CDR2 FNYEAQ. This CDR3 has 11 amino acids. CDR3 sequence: CASSLQDTQYF. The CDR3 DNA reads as TGTGCCAGCAGCTTACAAGATACGCAGTATTTT.

CDR3 residues: CATRAWGTANTEAFF. CDR3 sequence (DNA): TGTGCCACCCGAGCGTGGGGGACAGCGAACACTGAAGCTTTCTTT. The gene calls are TRBV7-8 and TRBJ1-1, with 7 bases fitting TRBD1. Germline values: CDR1 SGHVS, CDR2 FQNEAQ. The CDR3 sequence is 15 residues long. The junction had 12 bases not matched to a gene; V was cut back by 10 bases and J by 1 base.

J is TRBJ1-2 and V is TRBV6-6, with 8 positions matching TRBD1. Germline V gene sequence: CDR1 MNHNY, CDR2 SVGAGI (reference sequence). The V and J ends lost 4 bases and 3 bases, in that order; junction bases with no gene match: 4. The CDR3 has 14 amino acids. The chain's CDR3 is CASSSTGVDYGYTF. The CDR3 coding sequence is TGTGCCAGCAGTTCGACAGGGGTAGACTATGGCTACACCTTC.

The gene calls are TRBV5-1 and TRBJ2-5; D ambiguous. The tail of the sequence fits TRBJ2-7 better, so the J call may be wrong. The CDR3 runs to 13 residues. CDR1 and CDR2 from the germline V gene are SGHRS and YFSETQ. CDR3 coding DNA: TGCGCCAGCAGCTTGGAGGGTCCCTACGAGCAGTACTTC. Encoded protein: CASSLEGPYEQYF.

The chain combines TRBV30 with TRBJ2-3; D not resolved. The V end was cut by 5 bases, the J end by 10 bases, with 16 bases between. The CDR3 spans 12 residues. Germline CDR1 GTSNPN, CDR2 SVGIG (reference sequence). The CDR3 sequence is CAWDSGSLPQYF. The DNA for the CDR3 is TGTGCCTGGGACTCGGGCAGCCTACCGCAGTATTTT.

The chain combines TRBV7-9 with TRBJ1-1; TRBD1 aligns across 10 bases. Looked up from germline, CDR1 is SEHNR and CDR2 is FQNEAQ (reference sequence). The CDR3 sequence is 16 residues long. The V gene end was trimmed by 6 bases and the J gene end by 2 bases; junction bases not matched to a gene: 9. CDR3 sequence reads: CASSSNRDRGNTEAFF. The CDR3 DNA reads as TGTGCCAGCAGTTCGAACCGGGACAGGGGAAACACTGAAGCTTTCTTT.

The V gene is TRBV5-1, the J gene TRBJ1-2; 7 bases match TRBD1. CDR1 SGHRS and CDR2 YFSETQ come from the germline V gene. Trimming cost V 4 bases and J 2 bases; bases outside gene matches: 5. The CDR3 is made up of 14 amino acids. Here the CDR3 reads CASSTGEGNYGYTF. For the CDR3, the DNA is TGCGCCAGCAGCACAGGGGAGGGGAACTATGGCTACACCTTC.

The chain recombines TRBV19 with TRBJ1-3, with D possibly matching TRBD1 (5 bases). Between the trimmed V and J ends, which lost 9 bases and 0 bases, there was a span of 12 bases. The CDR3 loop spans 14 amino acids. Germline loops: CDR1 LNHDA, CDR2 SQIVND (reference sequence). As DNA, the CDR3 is TGTGCCAGCCGGCTCGGGGGCTCTGGAAACACCATATATTTT. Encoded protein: CASRLGGSGNTIYF.

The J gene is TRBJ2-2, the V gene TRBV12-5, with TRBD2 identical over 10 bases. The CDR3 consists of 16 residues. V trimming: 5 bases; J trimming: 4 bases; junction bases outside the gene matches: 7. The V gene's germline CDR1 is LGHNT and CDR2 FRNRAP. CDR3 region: CASGPWTSGITGELFF. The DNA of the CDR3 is TGTGCTAGTGGTCCTTGGACTAGCGGTATCACCGGGGAGCTGTTTTTT. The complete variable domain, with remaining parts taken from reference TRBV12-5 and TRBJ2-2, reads DARVTQTPRHKVTEMGQEVTMRCQPILGHNTVFWYRQTMMQGLELLAYFRNRAPLDDSGMPKDRFSAEMPDATLATLKIQPSEPRDSAVYFCASGPWTSGITGELFFGEGSRLTVL.

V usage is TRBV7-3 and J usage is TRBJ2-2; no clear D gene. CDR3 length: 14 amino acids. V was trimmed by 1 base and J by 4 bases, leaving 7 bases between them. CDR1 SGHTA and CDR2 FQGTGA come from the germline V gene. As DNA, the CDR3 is TGTGCCAGCAGCTTAAATCCAGCCACCGGGGAGCTGTTTTTT. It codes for CASSLNPATGELFF.

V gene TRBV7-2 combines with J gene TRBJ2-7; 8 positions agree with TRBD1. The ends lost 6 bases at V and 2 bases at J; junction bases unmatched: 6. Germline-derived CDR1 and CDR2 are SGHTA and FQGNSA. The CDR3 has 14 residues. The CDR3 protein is CASSPTGVAYEQYF. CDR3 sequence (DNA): TGTGCCAGCAGTCCGACAGGGGTCGCCTACGAGCAGTACTTC.

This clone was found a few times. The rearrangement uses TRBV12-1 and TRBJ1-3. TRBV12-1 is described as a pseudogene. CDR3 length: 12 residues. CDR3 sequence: CASSPSFSTIYF. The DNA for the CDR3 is TGTGCCAGCAGCCCCTCGTTTAGCACCATATATTTT.

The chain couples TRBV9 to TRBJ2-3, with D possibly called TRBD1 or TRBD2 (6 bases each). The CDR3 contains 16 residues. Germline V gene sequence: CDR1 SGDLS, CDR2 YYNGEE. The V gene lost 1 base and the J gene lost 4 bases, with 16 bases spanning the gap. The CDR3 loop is CASSVTAVRGADTQYF. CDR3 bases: TGTGCCAGCAGCGTAACAGCGGTTAGGGGGGCAGATACGCAGTATTTT.

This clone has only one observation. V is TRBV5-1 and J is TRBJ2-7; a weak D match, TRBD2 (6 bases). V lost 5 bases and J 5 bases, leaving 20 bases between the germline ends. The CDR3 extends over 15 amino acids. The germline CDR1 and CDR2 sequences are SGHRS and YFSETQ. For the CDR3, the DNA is TGCGCCAGCAGTATAACTCGGGAGACCATAAACGAGCAGTACTTC. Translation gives CASSITRETINEQYF.

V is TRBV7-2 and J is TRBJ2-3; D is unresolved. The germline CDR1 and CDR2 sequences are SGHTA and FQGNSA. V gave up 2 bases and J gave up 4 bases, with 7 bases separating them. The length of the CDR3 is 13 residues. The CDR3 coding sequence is TGTGCCAGCAGCTTATTTTTCGCAGATACGCAGTATTTT. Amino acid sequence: CASSLFFADTQYF.

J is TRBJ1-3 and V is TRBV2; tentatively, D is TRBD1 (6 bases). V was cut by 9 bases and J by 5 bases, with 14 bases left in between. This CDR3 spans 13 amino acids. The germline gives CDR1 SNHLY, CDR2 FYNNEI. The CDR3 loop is CASTGQERNTIYF. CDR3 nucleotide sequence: TGTGCCAGTACGGGACAAGAAAGAAACACCATATATTTT.

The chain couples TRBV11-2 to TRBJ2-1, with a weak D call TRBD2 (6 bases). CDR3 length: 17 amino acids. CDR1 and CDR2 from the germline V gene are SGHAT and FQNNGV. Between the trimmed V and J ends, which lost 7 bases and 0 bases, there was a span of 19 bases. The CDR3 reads CASNPHGGTSSYNEQFF. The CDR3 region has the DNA TGTGCCAGCAACCCCCACGGGGGAACCAGCTCCTACAATGAGCAGTTCTTC.

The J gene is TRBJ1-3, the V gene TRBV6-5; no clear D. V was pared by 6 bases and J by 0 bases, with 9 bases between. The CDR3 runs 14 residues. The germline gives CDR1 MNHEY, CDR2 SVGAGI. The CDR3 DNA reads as TGTGCCAGCAGCCCCGGAGGCTCTGGAAACACCATATATTTT. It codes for CASSPGGSGNTIYF.